The next 28 T cell receptor beta chains were all read from a single sample in a study of T cell clonality in common variable immunodeficiency. Clones were sequenced by immunoSEQ multiplex PCR, and TCRdb holds only the in-frame ones, with some missing. This sample comprises around 45,000 clones, none seen once only. The sequenced sample consisted of peripheral blood mononuclear cells. These TCRs come from a person between 18 and 75 years old in good health.

This clone showed up many times. The read finishes 3 residues shy of the CDR3 end, and the germline J gene is used to complete it. The chain uses TRBV5-4 and TRBJ2-2; D possibly matches TRBD1 or TRBD2 (5 bases each). This CDR3 is built from 15 residues. Germline lookup yields CDR1 SGHNT and CDR2 YYREEE (reference sequence). Trimming pared 6 bases from V and 4 bases from J, leaving 16 bases between. CDR3 residues: CASTGKGLGTGELFF. The DNA read from the CDR3 is TGTGCCAGCACCGGGAAGGGGCTCGGCACCGGGGAG.

This clone was found many times. The read is 3 residues too short to cover the CDR3 end, so that end is filled in from the germline J gene. The chain uses TRBV7-3 and TRBJ2-2, with 9 bases aligning to TRBD2. The germline V gene encodes CDR1 SGHTA and CDR2 FQGTGA. V lost 1 base to trimming and J lost 3 bases; unmatched junction nucleotides: 9. The length of the CDR3 is 18 residues. CDR3: CASSLKSAGGPYTGELFF. CDR3 DNA (partial): TGTGCCAGCAGCTTAAAATCGGCGGGGGGGCCCTACACCGGGGAG.

This clone was recorded many times. The read falls 3 residues short of the CDR3 end, and the missing part is taken from the germline J gene. The chain has TRBV4-1 and TRBJ2-7, with 14 bases fitting TRBD2. After removal of 3 bases from V and 5 bases from J, the junction contained 12 bases not matched to a gene. Per germline, CDR1 MGHRA and CDR2 YSYEKL. CDR3 length: 18 residues. The sequenced part of the CDR3 DNA is TGCGCCAGCAGCCAGAAACCGGGACTAGCGGGAGTCGCGGACGAG. Its translation is CASSQKPGLAGVADE. The full CDR3 sequence reads CASSQKPGLAGVADEQYF.

This clone was counted ten times or more. The read terminates 3 residues before the CDR3 end, so the remaining end is supplied by the germline J gene. This sequence joins TRBV20-1 and TRBJ2-7; TRBD1 matches at 8 bases. CDR3 size: 14 residues. J lost 1 base, V lost 4 bases, and 6 bases had no gene match. The germline CDR1 and CDR2 sequences are DFQATT and SNEGSKA (reference sequence). The CDR3 bases that were read are TGCAGTGCTAAACCCGGGACAGGATCCTACGAG. Residues: CSAKPGTGSYE. The whole CDR3 is CSAKPGTGSYEQYF.

This clone was counted ten times or more. The missing CDR3 end, 3 residues past where the read stops, is filled in from the germline J gene. The genes are TRBV7-9 and TRBJ1-2; 9 bases match TRBD1. This CDR3 comprises 15 residues. V dropped 5 bases and J dropped 2; count of bases not matched to a gene: 6. CDR1 is SEHNR, CDR2 FQNEAQ, per germline (reference sequence). CDR3 bases read: TGTGCCAGCAGCAACCAGGACAGGGGCAACTATGGC. This translates into CASSNQDRGNYG. The complete CDR3 sequence is CASSNQDRGNYGYTF.

There are many counts of this clone. The CDR3 end is not reached by the read, which stops 3 residues before it; the germline J gene fills it in. The chain is built from TRBV19 and TRBJ2-2, with a weak D call TRBD1 (6 bases). Trimming stripped 4 bases from V and 1 base from J, with 7 bases between. Germline V lookup: CDR1 LNHDA, CDR2 SQIVND (reference sequence). This CDR3 is built from 14 residues. The sequenced part of the CDR3 DNA is TGTGCCAGTAGTAAACAGGGGAACACCGGGGAG. Translating it yields CASSKQGNTGE. The CDR3 as a whole reads CASSKQGNTGELFF.

This clone was detected ten times or more. The CDR3 goes on 3 residues after the read ends, and that part is filled in from the germline J gene. This chain connects TRBV20-1 to TRBJ1-6; tentative D call: TRBD1 (5 bases). Germline lookup yields CDR1 DFQATT and CDR2 SNEGSKA (reference sequence). V lost 6 bases and J 9 bases, leaving 21 bases between the germline ends. The length of the CDR3 is 15 residues. The sequenced CDR3 bases are TGCAGTGCGCCCAACCAGGGAGAATATGGTTCACCC. Translated, it gives CSAPNQGEYGSP. The full CDR3 sequence reads CSAPNQGEYGSPLHF.

For this clone: The CDR3 goes on 3 residues after the read ends, and that part is filled in from the germline J gene. The rearrangement uses TRBV5-6 and TRBJ2-2, with 9 positions matching TRBD1. Germline V gene data show CDR1 as SGHDT and CDR2 as YYEEEE. Trimming at V came to 4 bases and at J to 4 bases, leaving 5 bases not matched to a gene. This CDR3 is 15 amino acids long. The part of the CDR3 DNA that was read is TGTGCCAGCAGCCCCCGGGACAGGGCCACCGGGGAG. Protein sequence: CASSPRDRATGE. The entire CDR3 reads CASSPRDRATGELFF.

This clone showed up many times. The sequenced CDR3 bases are TGTGCCAGCAGCTTGCCCAGGGCCTATGAA. This translates into CASSLPRAYE. The complete CDR3 reads CASSLPRAYEAFF. The chain combines TRBV7-2 with TRBJ1-1; the D gene is possibly TRBD1 (5 bases). The sequenced fragment ends 3 residues before the CDR3 boundary, so the rest is inferred from the germline J gene. Germline lookup yields CDR1 SGHTA and CDR2 FQGNSA. Trimming removed 3 bases from V and 7 bases from J, with 12 bases in between. CDR3 length: 13 residues.

This clone was seen many times. The DNA ends 3 residues before the CDR3 does, and the rest of the CDR3 is filled in from the germline J gene. The rearrangement joins TRBV7-9 to TRBJ1-3; D remains unclear. The CDR3 spans 14 residues. The V and J ends lost 1 base and 3 bases respectively, with 7 bases between them. Germline assignment: CDR1 SEHNR and CDR2 FQNEAQ (reference sequence). The CDR3 protein is CASSLVGFGNTIYF. The CDR3 DNA, read in part, is TGTGCCAGCAGCTTAGTGGGCTTTGGAAACACC.

Ten or more counts support this clone. The CDR3 end is not reached by the read, which stops 3 residues before it; the germline J gene fills it in. The V and J genes are TRBV19 and TRBJ2-2, with 12 nucleotides matching TRBD2. Germline-derived CDR1 and CDR2 are LNHDA and SQIVND (reference sequence). There are 17 residues in the CDR3. Germline trimming cut 5 bases from V and 1 base from J; bases unmatched to any gene: 5. The CDR3 protein is CASSPLAGGGNTGELFF. The sequenced CDR3 bases are TGTGCCAGTAGTCCCCTAGCGGGAGGGGGGAACACCGGGGAG.

This clone was counted ten times or more. The read terminates 3 residues ahead of where the CDR3 ends, so the germline J gene completes it. J is TRBJ1-1 and V is TRBV6-1; D remains ambiguous. The CDR3 is made up of 15 amino acids. CDR1 is MNHNS, CDR2 SASEGT, per germline. Trimming cost V 2 bases and J 3 bases, with 13 bases left between them. The CDR3: CASSESAEPYTEAFF. The sequenced part of the CDR3 DNA is TGTGCCAGCAGTGAAAGTGCGGAGCCCTACACTGAA.

Only a few counts were recorded for this clone. The observed sequence ends 3 residues before the CDR3 terminus, with the missing tail filled in from the germline J gene. The rearrangement links TRBV18 to TRBJ1-2; TRBD1 might be the D (6 bases). Germline V gene data show CDR1 as KGHSH and CDR2 as LQKENI. Between the trimmed V and J ends, which lost 1 base and 3 bases, there was a span of 12 bases. The CDR3 has 15 amino acids. CDR3 residues: CASSPRQVHHYGYTF. The part of the CDR3 DNA that was read is TGTGCCAGCTCACCACGACAGGTTCACCACTATGGC.

This clone was counted at least ten times. The sequence runs out 3 residues before the end of the CDR3; the remainder is reconstructed from the germline J gene. The gene calls are TRBV7-2 and TRBJ1-1, with D unclear. Trimming stripped 5 bases from V and 1 base from J, with 8 bases between. CDR1 and CDR2 from the germline V gene are SGHTA and FQGNSA. CDR3 length: 13 residues. CDR3 DNA (partial): TGTGCCAGCAGCCTCAGGAGGAACACTGAA. It is translated as CASSLRRNTE. The complete CDR3 protein is CASSLRRNTEAFF.

The table lists this clone with many counts. Coverage ceases 3 residues before the CDR3 finishes, and the germline J gene fills in the end. The chain joins TRBV29-1 to TRBJ2-5; perhaps TRBD2 as D (6 bases). This CDR3 is 13 amino acids long. V was trimmed by 5 bases and J by 1 base, leaving 11 bases between them. Germline V gene sequence: CDR1 SQVTM, CDR2 ANQGSEA. The CDR3: CSVQPGLQETQYF. The sequenced CDR3 bases are TGCAGCGTTCAGCCGGGACTCCAAGAGACC.

Regarding this clone: Sequence at one end of the junction differs from germline and may be a read error. The CDR3 goes on 3 residues after the read ends, and that part is filled in from the germline J gene. Distinct nucleotide sequences in the sample also encode this CDR3. This chain uses TRBV20-1 with TRBJ1-3; weak D call: TRBD1 (5 bases). CDR3 length equals 14 residues. The germline CDR1 and CDR2 sequences are DFQATT and SNEGSKA (reference sequence). The DNA read from the CDR3 is TGCAGTGCTAGCAAGGGGCAAACTGGAAACACA. Its translation is CSASKGQTGNT. The entire CDR3 reads CSASKGQTGNTIYF.

As concerns this clone: The read gets to within 3 residues of the CDR3 end, and the germline J gene fills in the rest. The chain combines TRBV5-1 with TRBJ2-1; D gene uncertain. CDR1 SGHRS and CDR2 YFSETQ come from the germline V gene. The CDR3 sequence is 14 residues long. V lost 1 base to trimming and J lost 5 bases, with 10 bases between them. The part of the CDR3 DNA that was read is TGCGCCAGCAGCTTGCAGGTAACGGACAATGAG. Protein: CASSLQVTDNE. The CDR3 reads in full as CASSLQVTDNEQFF. The variable domain in full, completed from reference TRBV5-1 and TRBJ2-1, reads KAGVTQTPRYLIKTRGQQVTLSCSPISGHRSVSWYQQTPGQGLQFLFEYFSETQRNKGNFPGRFSGRQFSNSRSEMNVSTLELGDSALYLCASSLQVTDNEQFFGPGTRLTVL.

A remark on this clone: The read ends 3 residues early relative to the CDR3; the germline J gene fills the gap. The J gene is TRBJ2-5, the V gene TRBV5-6; no definite D call. This CDR3 has 13 amino acids. Looked up from germline, CDR1 is SGHDT and CDR2 is YYEEEE. The sequenced part of the CDR3 DNA is TGTGCCAGCAGCTTGGTCCGCACAGATACC. It encodes CASSLVRTDT. The CDR3, in full, reads CASSLVRTDTQYF.

There are many counts of this clone. The read finishes 3 residues shy of the CDR3 end, and the germline J gene is used to complete it. The chain combines TRBV7-2 with TRBJ2-7; D remains unclear. V lost 1 base to trimming and J lost 3 bases, with 10 bases between them. From germline, CDR1 is SGHTA and CDR2 FQGNSA. The CDR3 contains 14 residues. CDR3 bases read: TGTGCCAGCAGCTTAGGCGGAGTTAGCTACGAG. It codes for CASSLGGVSYE. The entire CDR3 is CASSLGGVSYEQYF.

The sequenced CDR3 bases are TGCAGTGCTAGGAGGGGGACAGGGGGCACGAATCAGCCC. This sequence encodes CSARRGTGGTNQP. The whole CDR3 protein reads CSARRGTGGTNQPQHF. The rearrangement uses TRBV20-1 and TRBJ1-5; 12 bases map to TRBD1. Sequencing ends 3 residues short of the CDR3 end; the germline J gene provides the rest. With 3 bases clipped from V and 4 bases from J, the junction kept 7 bases outside the gene matches. Germline CDR1 and CDR2: DFQATT and SNEGSKA (reference sequence). The CDR3 contains 16 residues.

In its sample, this clone was seen many times. The observed sequence ends 3 residues before the CDR3 terminus, with the missing tail filled in from the germline J gene. The V gene is TRBV7-9, the J gene TRBJ2-2, with TRBD2 identical over 10 bases. Germline V gene data show CDR1 as SEHNR and CDR2 as FQNEAQ (reference sequence). The CDR3 consists of 15 residues. The trim removed 5 bases at V and 2 bases at J, leaving 2 bases unmatched. Here the CDR3 reads CASSRTSGNTGELFF. Partial CDR3 DNA: TGTGCCAGCAGCCGGACTAGCGGTAACACCGGGGAG.

Ten or more counts support this clone. The CDR3 goes on 3 residues after the read ends, and that part is filled in from the germline J gene. The chain recombines TRBV5-4 with TRBJ2-3, with TRBD2 identical over 11 bases. Trimming cost V 4 bases and J 5 bases; bases outside gene matches: 6. The CDR3 length is 15 residues. Germline values: CDR1 SGHNT, CDR2 YYREEE (reference sequence). CDR3 bases read: TGTGCCAGCAGCAATAGCGGGGGGGCCTTAGATACG. Its protein product is CASSNSGGALDT. The whole CDR3 protein reads CASSNSGGALDTQYF.

There are many counts of this clone. The read finishes 3 residues shy of the CDR3 end, and the germline J gene is used to complete it. V is TRBV2 and J is TRBJ1-2; D may be TRBD1 (6 bases). Germline V gives CDR1 SNHLY, CDR2 FYNNEI. The CDR3 has 12 amino acids. The CDR3 loop reads CASTTGKGGYTF. The CDR3 bases that were read are TGTGCCAGCACTACAGGGAAGGGGGGC.

Only a few counts were recorded for this clone. The CDR3 end is not reached by the read, which stops 3 residues before it; the germline J gene fills it in. The V gene is TRBV7-6, the J gene TRBJ1-6, with a weak D call TRBD1 (5 bases). The V end was cut by 5 bases, the J end by 6 bases, with 14 bases between. The germline gives CDR1 SGHVS, CDR2 FNYEAQ. This CDR3 contains 15 residues. The sequenced part of the CDR3 DNA is TGTGCCAGCAGCACGGGACTGTCGGCTAATTCACCC. Translating it yields CASSTGLSANSP. Given in full, the CDR3 is CASSTGLSANSPLHF.

This clone was counted ten times or more. Coverage ceases 3 residues before the CDR3 finishes, and the germline J gene fills in the end. The chain uses TRBV4-1 and TRBJ1-1; D is possibly TRBD1 (5 bases). Germline V gives CDR1 MGHRA, CDR2 YSYEKL. V lost 0 bases to trimming and J lost 5 bases, with 13 bases between them. The CDR3 is 15 residues long. CDR3 DNA (partial): TGCGCCAGCAGCCAAGACAGATCCCGGGGGACTGAA. It translates to CASSQDRSRGTE. The full CDR3 protein reads CASSQDRSRGTEAFF.

This clone came up a few times. From the germline J gene comes the end of the CDR3, since the read stops 3 residues before it. V and J are TRBV18 and TRBJ1-2; D uncertain. This CDR3 spans 17 amino acids. Germline V CDR1 and CDR2: KGHSH, LQKENI. CDR3 DNA (partial): TGTGCCAGCTCACCAGTCACCAGCGGGAGCTCCTACAATGAC. Translation: CASSPVTSGSSYND. The full-length CDR3 reads as CASSPVTSGSSYNDYTF.

This clone has a count of ten or more. The sequence runs out 3 residues before the end of the CDR3; the remainder is reconstructed from the germline J gene. The chain carries TRBV30 and TRBJ1-1; TRBD1 agrees at 8 bases. The CDR3 covers 13 residues. The junction had 4 bases not matched to a gene; V was cut back by 3 bases and J by 4 bases. Germline assignment: CDR1 GTSNPN and CDR2 SVGIG (reference sequence). The CDR3 bases that were read are TGTGCCTGGAGCGACAGGGGAATCACTGAA. Translated, it gives CAWSDRGITE. The complete CDR3 reads CAWSDRGITEAFF.

A few counts support this clone. Sequencing ends 3 residues short of the CDR3 end; the germline J gene provides the rest. The J gene is TRBJ1-1, the V gene TRBV2; tentatively, D is TRBD1 (5 bases). Germline V gene lookup returns CDR1 SNHLY and CDR2 FYNNEI. CDR3 size: 13 residues. The germline V and J ends were trimmed by 3 bases and 2 bases, with 7 bases remaining between them. The CDR3 loop is CASSDGQNTEAFF. The part of the CDR3 DNA that was read is TGTGCCAGCAGTGACGGACAAAACACTGAA.